Listed here are 29 T cell receptor beta chains from one sample, sequenced in a study of T-cell reconstitution after alpha-beta-depleted transplantation in children. A library of TCRbeta sequences, prepared with unique molecular identifiers, was generated. TCRdb reprocessed the PCR reads via MiXCR and lists one record per CDR3 protein. Here the sample spans about 470,000 distinct CDR3 sequences, about 40% being singletons. The sample was PBMCs, taken before TCRalphabeta/CD19-depleted stem cell transplant. The receptors were sampled from a girl aged 2 to 9 with aplastic anemia, due to receive a stem cell transplant.

This clonotype was recorded many times. V usage is TRBV5-1 and J usage is TRBJ2-3; D is possibly TRBD1 (5 bases). Germline CDR1 reads SGHRS; CDR2 reads YFSETQ. The CDR3 sequence is 16 residues long. Trimming stripped 0 bases from V and 1 base from J, with 12 bases between. This CDR3 is CASSLASRTRTDTQYF. The CDR3 nucleotides read TGCGCCAGCAGCTTGGCATCTCGGACACGCACAGATACGCAGTATTTT.

This clonotype was counted a few times. The rearrangement uses TRBV6-4 and TRBJ1-2; 8 nucleotides match TRBD1. The germline V gene encodes CDR1 MRHNA and CDR2 SNTAGT. V was pared by 3 bases and J by 4 bases, with 4 bases of the junction left unmatched. This CDR3 spans 14 amino acids. The CDR3 here is CASSERQGLYGYTF. CDR3 DNA: TGTGCCAGCAGTGAGCGACAGGGGCTCTATGGCTACACCTTC.

The rearrangement links TRBV29-1 to TRBJ2-5; unclear D gene. CDR1 SQVTM and CDR2 ANQGSEA come from the germline V gene. The CDR3 runs to 13 residues. The ends were cut back, 4 bases at V and 2 bases at J, with 11 bases in the middle. CDR3 amino acids: CSVGSRVQETQYF. The CDR3 DNA sequence: TGCAGCGTTGGGTCACGGGTACAAGAGACCCAGTACTTC.

The chain joins TRBV5-5 to TRBJ2-3, with TRBD2 identical over 9 bases. This CDR3 region has 15 residues. Germline values: CDR1 SGHKS, CDR2 YYEKEE (reference sequence). Trimming at V came to 2 bases and at J to 4 bases, leaving 5 bases not matched to a gene. The CDR3 spells CASSLAGGLADTQYF. CDR3 in DNA: TGTGCCAGCAGCTTAGCGGGAGGTTTGGCAGATACGCAGTATTTT.

In this sample, this clonotype turned up a few times. The chain carries TRBV5-1 and TRBJ2-7; D not resolved. V lost 0 bases and J 9 bases, leaving 19 bases between the germline ends. In germline, CDR1 is SGHRS, CDR2 YFSETQ. The CDR3 has 15 amino acids. CDR3 DNA: TGCGCCAGCAGCTTGGAGGCGAGCCCCAACGGCGGGCAGTACTTC. This translates into CASSLEASPNGGQYF.

The CDR3 reads CASSEGSPLHF. CDR3 DNA sequence: TGTGCCAGCAGTGAGGGGTCACCCCTCCACTTT. The V call is TRBV6-1, the J call TRBJ1-6; no clear D gene. The CDR3 is made up of 11 amino acids. V dropped 3 bases and J dropped 10 bases, with 4 bases sitting between them. The germline CDR1 and CDR2 sequences are MNHNS and SASEGT.

The genes are TRBV20-1 and TRBJ2-7, with D tentatively TRBD2 (5 bases). Germline lookup yields CDR1 DFQATT and CDR2 SNEGSKA (reference sequence). Trimming cost V 3 bases and J 5 bases, with 17 bases left between them. The CDR3 is made up of 14 amino acids. The CDR3 DNA is TGCAGTGCTAGCCTAAGGGCCGCGAGGGACGAGCAGTACTTC. Amino acid sequence: CSASLRAARDEQYF.

With respect to this clonotype: A much larger clonotype is one base distant, so this may be a read error. The rearrangement joins TRBV7-9 to TRBJ2-6; D is undetermined. Germline CDR1 reads SEHNR; CDR2 reads FQNEAQ (reference sequence). The V and J ends lost 5 bases and 4 bases respectively, with 21 bases between them. The CDR3 contains 18 residues. CDR3 sequence reads: CASSRGVPNYEGANVLTF. The CDR3 region has the DNA TGTGCCAGCAGCCGTGGGGTACCTAACTATGAGGGGGCCAACGTCCTGACTTTC.

This clonotype was observed many times. The chain employs TRBV12-3 or TRBV12-4 and TRBJ2-3, with a tentative D call TRBD1 (5 bases). The V gene lost 5 bases and the J gene lost 2 bases, with 17 bases spanning the gap. This CDR3 has 16 residues. The CDR3 sequence: CASSPKTARNTDTQYF. As DNA, the CDR3 is TGTGCCAGCAGTCCAAAGACAGCCCGGAACACAGATACGCAGTATTTT.

The gene calls are TRBV12-3 or TRBV12-4 and TRBJ2-7; the match to TRBD2 covers 11 bases. The CDR3 length is 16 residues. V lost 6 bases to trimming and J lost 1 base; unmatched junction nucleotides: 8. For the CDR3, the DNA is TGTGCCAGCAGCTTAATCCGGACTAGCGGGTCCTACGAGCAGTACTTC. This gives the protein CASSLIRTSGSYEQYF.

The gene calls are TRBV7-3 and TRBJ2-7; TRBD2 agrees at 8 bases. V lost 5 bases, J lost 7 bases, and 7 bases stayed unmatched. Germline CDR1 reads SGHTA; CDR2 reads FQGTGA. This CDR3 has 13 residues. CDR3: CASSPTAGEEQYF. The CDR3 DNA follows: TGTGCCAGCAGCCCCACAGCGGGGGAAGAGCAGTACTTC.

This clonotype was picked up one time. J is TRBJ2-3 and V is TRBV11-2; D is tentatively TRBD1 or TRBD2 (6 bases each). CDR3 length: 16 residues. Per germline, CDR1 SGHAT and CDR2 FQNNGV. V shed 5 bases and J shed 5 bases, with 20 bases lying between them. Here the CDR3 DNA reads TGTGCCAGCAGCCGAACCGGGGGCGGAATCGGAGATACGCAGTATTTT. Translating it yields CASSRTGGGIGDTQYF.

The rearrangement uses TRBV28 and TRBJ2-7; D not certain. CDR1 is MDHEN, CDR2 SYDVKM, per germline. The germline V and J ends were trimmed by 6 bases and 2 bases, with 8 bases remaining between them. CDR3 length: 12 amino acids. The CDR3: CASSMTTYEQYF. CDR3 bases: TGTGCCAGCAGCATGACAACCTACGAGCAGTACTTC.

With respect to this clonotype: Since the CDR3 does not end with the conserved phenylalanine or tryptophan, this likely comes from a read error. This chain connects TRBV30 to TRBJ2-5, with D possibly TRBD2 on 7 matching bases. The CDR3 length is 16 residues. Germline V gives CDR1 GTSNPN, CDR2 SVGIG (reference sequence). V was pared by 0 bases and J by 3 bases, with 17 bases between. CDR3 amino acids: CAWSVGIGGGEETQYV. The CDR3 nucleotides are TGTGCCTGGAGTGTAGGAATAGGGGGGGGTGAAGAGACCCAGTACGTC.

This chain uses TRBV20-1 with TRBJ1-3; D is undetermined. V lost 2 bases and J 0 bases, leaving 8 bases between the germline ends. CDR3 length: 14 amino acids. The V gene's germline CDR1 is DFQATT and CDR2 SNEGSKA (reference sequence). The CDR3 loop reads CSARRRNSGNTIYF. In DNA, the CDR3 is TGCAGTGCTAGACGGCGGAACTCTGGAAACACCATATATTTT.

The V and J genes are TRBV7-2 and TRBJ1-2; D gene uncertain. V lost 1 base and J lost 5, with 11 bases in between. CDR3 length: 14 residues. Per the germline V gene, CDR1 is SGHTA and CDR2 is FQGNSA. The CDR3 loop is CASSLDHRFYGYTF. The CDR3 nucleotides are TGTGCCAGCAGCTTAGACCACAGATTTTATGGCTACACCTTC. The complete variable domain, with remaining parts taken from reference TRBV7-2 and TRBJ1-2, reads GAGVSQSPSNKVTEKGKDVELRCDPISGHTALYWYRQSLGQGLEFLIYFQGNSAPDKSGLPSDRFSAERTGGSVSTLTIQRTQQEDSAVYLCASSLDHRFYGYTFGSGTRLTVV.

The sample holds many counts of this clonotype. CDR3 sequence (DNA): TGTGCCAGCAGTCCCGAGACAGCAACTAATGAAAAACTGTTTTTT. Its translation is CASSPETATNEKLFF. The rearrangement uses TRBV28 and TRBJ1-4, with D possibly matching TRBD1 (5 bases). The V end was cut by 5 bases, the J end by 0 bases, with 10 bases between. The CDR3 consists of 15 residues. The germline gives CDR1 MDHEN, CDR2 SYDVKM.

This clonotype was recorded a few times. This chain links TRBV6-2 or TRBV6-3 with TRBJ1-6, with 10 bases that match TRBD1. V lost 6 bases, J lost 7 bases, and 3 bases stayed unmatched. Germline CDR1 and CDR2: MNHEY and SVGEGT. The CDR3 loop spans 14 amino acids. CDR3 bases: TGTGCCAGCAGCGCGGGACAGGGGAATTCACCCCTCCACTTT. It codes for CASSAGQGNSPLHF.

This clonotype was seen only a few times. With a much larger clone just one base away, this may be a read error. This chain uses TRBV9 with TRBJ2-2, with D unclear. The CDR3 spans 12 residues. Germline loops: CDR1 SGDLS, CDR2 YYNGEE. V dropped 4 bases and J dropped 3 bases, with 4 bases sitting between them. For the CDR3, the DNA is TGTGCCAGCAGCATAGACACCGGGGAGCTGTTTTTT. Protein: CASSIDTGELFF.

The rearrangement uses TRBV6-5 and TRBJ1-4, with TRBD1 identical over 7 bases. The CDR3 covers 15 residues. CDR1 is MNHEY and CDR2 is SVGAGI in the germline V gene. V lost 2 bases and J lost 8; bases outside the gene matches: 8. The DNA for the CDR3 is TGTGCCAGCAGTTACCAAGGGGGCGCAAGGGAAAAACTGTTTTTT. It yields the protein CASSYQGGAREKLFF.

The chain couples TRBV12-3 or TRBV12-4 to TRBJ2-3; weak D call: TRBD1 (5 bases). The CDR3 is 16 residues long. Trimming took off 5 bases at V and 2 bases at J, with 17 bases between the two ends. The CDR3 DNA is TGTGCCAGCAGTCCACCGAACAGGCGATCCACAGATACGCAGTATTTT. It encodes CASSPPNRRSTDTQYF.

The gene calls are TRBV6-6 and TRBJ2-2, with D perhaps matching TRBD2 (5 bases). Germline V gene lookup returns CDR1 MNHNY and CDR2 SVGAGI (reference sequence). The CDR3 consists of 12 residues. V was cut by 6 bases and J by 9 bases, with 11 bases left in between. As DNA, the CDR3 is TGTGCCAGCAGCTCCGGACTCCGGGAGCTGTTTTTT. It translates to CASSSGLRELFF.

This clonotype was detected once. The V gene is TRBV20-1, the J gene TRBJ2-7, with 8 nucleotides matching TRBD2. The V and J ends lost 1 base and 2 bases, in that order; junction bases with no gene match: 16. The V gene's germline CDR1 is DFQATT and CDR2 SNEGSKA (reference sequence). The CDR3 has 18 amino acids. CDR3 DNA: TGCAGTGCTAGAGCACGACCGGGAGGGGGAGTAGGCCCCTACGAGCAGTACTTC. The encoded protein is CSARARPGGGVGPYEQYF.

This chain uses TRBV6-1 with TRBJ2-1; TRBD2 agrees at 12 bases. The germline V gene encodes CDR1 MNHNS and CDR2 SASEGT. The CDR3 covers 15 residues. V gave up 6 bases and J gave up 6 bases; unmatched junction bases: 6. This CDR3 is CASRSVTSGGNEQFF. Here the CDR3 DNA reads TGTGCCAGCAGGTCCGTGACTAGCGGGGGCAATGAGCAGTTCTTC.

The rearrangement joins TRBV6-2 or TRBV6-3 to TRBJ2-3; D is tentatively TRBD1 or TRBD2 (5 bases each). CDR1 is MNHEY, CDR2 SVGEGT, per germline. CDR3 size: 14 residues. The V end was cut by 7 bases, the J end by 6 bases, with 17 bases between. CDR3 DNA: TGTGCCAGCACTTCCGGGGCTGGTGAGGATACGCAGTATTTT. Amino acids: CASTSGAGEDTQYF.

The V call is TRBV30, the J call TRBJ2-3; no firm D call. This CDR3 is 14 amino acids long. Germline lookup yields CDR1 GTSNPN and CDR2 SVGIG (reference sequence). V lost 4 bases to trimming and J lost 0 bases, with 11 bases between them. Here the CDR3 reads CAWNEWGSTDTQYF. In DNA, the CDR3 is TGTGCCTGGAACGAATGGGGAAGCACAGATACGCAGTATTTT.

The sample holds many counts of this clonotype. The rearrangement links TRBV19 to TRBJ1-2; 7 bases fit TRBD1. This CDR3 comprises 14 residues. V lost 5 bases to trimming and J lost 4 bases; unmatched junction nucleotides: 7. Germline CDR1 reads LNHDA; CDR2 reads SQIVND (reference sequence). The DNA of the CDR3 is TGTGCCAGTAGTCCACAGGGGCCGAGCTATGGCTACACCTTC. Translated, it gives CASSPQGPSYGYTF.

The V call is TRBV20-1, the J call TRBJ2-6; D is unclear. The V and J ends lost 2 bases and 0 bases respectively, with 17 bases between them. CDR3 length: 18 residues. Germline V lookup: CDR1 DFQATT, CDR2 SNEGSKA (reference sequence). The CDR3: CSARPRERTDSGANVLTF. The DNA of the CDR3 is TGCAGTGCTAGACCCCGTGAAAGGACCGACTCTGGGGCCAACGTCCTGACTTTC.

This clonotype occurred many times. J is TRBJ1-2 and V is TRBV7-2, with D perhaps matching TRBD1 (5 bases). This CDR3 has 13 amino acids. With 2 bases removed from V and 4 bases from J, the gap between germline ends came to 8 bases. Per the germline V gene, CDR1 is SGHTA and CDR2 is FQGNSA. CDR3 DNA sequence: TGTGCCAGCAGCTTATCGGGGGGCTATGGCTACACCTTC. Amino acid sequence: CASSLSGGYGYTF.